This TCR beta chain appears in the sequencing data of a study of monozygotic twins with cystic fibrosis (dated by TCRdb to the early 2020s). Concerning the study at large: Barcoded libraries were prepared from roughly 3 micrograms of fragmented DNA with roughly 14 PCR cycles. To assess genetic influence on V and J gene usage, the study compared TCR beta repertoires within and across 16 monozygotic twin pairs with cystic fibrosis. The cohort included ten female and six male twin pairs, mostly children and adolescents, aged roughly 2.0 to 36.4 years with a median of 9.1 years. Twins were ranked among around 1,000 cohort participants for weight-for-height and FEVPerc (FEV1 disease centile) at the day of blood sampling. Data for three of the twin pairs had been reported earlier in a different context.

The paper's findings and limits, for the study overall: No association turned up between shared CDR3 numbers and age, concordance or disease severity, and the cohort was small. Simpson clonality was found to be generally low (median approximately 0.009), suggesting a naive-dominated repertoire, although higher clonality was observed in the most severely affected patients. Significantly higher nucleotide-identical clonotype sharing was observed within monozygotic CF twin pairs than between unrelated CF individuals (P = 0.000026, Mann-Whitney). V gene usage was most similar to the co-twin in 13 of 16 pairs, and J usage was most similar to the co-twin in 8 of 16 pairs, which suggests genetic constraints.

In regard to this clone: The clone's antigen remains unknown. Base qualities are not provided; no much larger clone lies one nucleotide away.

TCR beta CDR3 regions were amplified by multiplex PCR using the immunoSEQ immune profiling system, following the manufacturer's instructions. Sequencing was performed on an Illumina NextSeq system. The source study handled its data this way. The immunoSEQ Analyzer platform handled processing of the sequence data, and clonality was calculated by taking the square root of Simpson's index of productive rearrangements. Jensen-Shannon distance served as the measure of similarity in V and J usage, while OLGA was used to compute CDR3 generation probabilities. Shared CDR3 sequences were searched against the immuneACCESS database (August 2020) and VDJdb (December 2020). Entries here come from immuneACCESS through TCRdb and include only in-frame sequences with V and J called. Some clones fail to appear in such tables; in the studies checked, an unresolved V gene covers under half of the shortfall, and the cause of the remainder is unknown. V, J and clone size derive from that table, while D and trimming were established from the DNA sequence. For this sample there are over 25,000 clones; roughly 90% appear just once. The biggest ten clones account for roughly 0.9% of the sample.

V drops 7 bases and J drops 4 bases, leaving 11 bases in between. CDR1 and CDR2 are drawn from the germline V gene: SQVTM, ANQGSEA. The CDR3 contains 12 residues, cysteine and phenylalanine counted. Only CDR3 DNA is held: 36 bases, read in frame from base 1. The twin pairs came from the European Cystic Fibrosis Twin and Sibling Study Cohort, a cohort that recruited patients from 150 to 200 CF clinics across 14 European countries. Zygosity and CFTR genotype were verified in-house, with zygosity tested by multiplex PCR of nine short tandem repeat loci. Each twin gave a peripheral blood sample, and clinical parameters were documented on that same day of blood sampling. Genomic DNA was isolated from peripheral blood cells with phenol/chloroform and kept in TE buffer at 4 degrees C.

Rearrangement joined TRBV29-1 to TRBJ2-1, with a weak D call of TRBD2 (5 bases match). The clonotype originates from a girl aged 2 to 9 with cystic fibrosis. The sequenced material came from blood. The DNA sequence is TGCAGCGCCCGGACTGCTTACAATGAGCAGTTCTTC. Translated, this is CSARTAYNEQFF.